The clone carrying this T cell receptor beta chain turned up a few times. Source study methods: Estimated nucleated cell counts came from reference gene primer amplification. Profiled with immunoSEQ multiplex PCR; TCRdb holds only in-frame clones, not every one. V, J and clone size were drawn from that table, and D and trimming were deduced from the DNA. The sample consists of roughly 150,000 clones, around nine tenths of them appearing once. The data were obtained in a study of blood T cell repertoires in COVID-19. Study in general: COVID-19 samples, acute and convalescent, were from the United States, Italy and Spain. T cells, B-cell-depleted T cells, or PBMCs provided the cDNA or gDNA that served as material.

The V segment lost 2 bases and the J segment 2 bases; nucleotides outside the gene matches: 5. Germline CDR1 and CDR2: MNHEY and SVGEGT. The CDR3 is made up of 15 amino acids. The chain has TRBV6-2 or TRBV6-3 and TRBJ2-7; 8 bases map to TRBD2. Sequencing used peripheral blood. The clonotype originates from a human donor in a cohort sampled during active COVID-19. The CDR3 reads CASSYGLAGTYEQYF. In DNA form, the CDR3 reads TGTGCCAGCAGTTACGGGTTAGCGGGAACCTACGAGCAGTACTTC.